This T cell receptor beta chain was profiled in a study of T cells in Graves' hyperthyroidism and ophthalmopathy. Findings and caveats of the study: Ophthalmopathy cases were set apart from stable hyperthyroidism by a 13 V-J model.

Stable Graves' hyperthyroidism denoted no ophthalmopathy progression over 18 months. In patients aged 18 to 65, hyperthyroidism was newly diagnosed, with duration under 2 months. Source material for PBMCs was more than 7.5 ml fresh peripheral blood. With respect to this clonotype: Its target is not known.

RNA transcripts served as the template for amplifying TCR beta CDR3 regions. The study used the HTBI primer set for a first-round RT-PCR of the TCR CDR3. TCRdb independently ran MiXCR on the multiplex PCR reads; one entry per CDR3 protein. The profile covers about 400,000 distinct CDR3 sequences, with just under 15% appearing a single time and approximately 29% taken by the ten largest. Germline CDR1 reads LGHDT; CDR2 reads YNNKEL (reference sequence). The CDR3 has 15 residues. V lost 8 bases and J 3 bases, leaving 16 bases between the germline ends. V is TRBV3-1 and J is TRBJ2-2; TRBD1 might be the D (5 bases). Specimen: blood. This sequence originates from a woman aged 30 to 39 with Graves' hyperthyroidism. CDR3 sequence: CASLPAGLDTGELFF. The DNA for the CDR3 is TGTGCCAGCCTCCCTGCAGGGCTAGACACCGGGGAGCTGTTTTTT. Filled out from reference TRBV3-1 and TRBJ2-2, the complete variable domain reads DTAVSQTPKYLVTQMGNDKSIKCEQNLGHDTMYWYKQDSKKFLKIMFSYNNKELIINETVPNRFSPKSPDKAHLNLHINSLELGDSAVYFCASLPAGLDTGELFFGEGSRLTVL.